What follows are 10 T cell receptor beta chains derived from one specimen sequenced in a study of beta chain features in type 1 diabetes. Of the isolated RNA, all was reverse transcribed, and so the sequenced material was expressed TCRB transcripts. This table comes from immunoSEQ multiplex PCR, and its TCRdb copy is limited to in-frame clones, with some not included. Altogether tens of thousands of clones are present, 30% to 40% being singletons, with the ten largest covering roughly 0.45%. Sequencing was carried out using stem cell memory CD4+ T cells from blood. The receptors here all came from a woman in her late teens or twenties in good health.

The V gene is TRBV5-8, the J gene TRBJ2-4, with D perhaps TRBD1 (6 bases). The CDR3 extends over 16 amino acids. Trimming removed 5 bases at V and 8 bases at J, with 23 bases between. Germline CDR1 reads SGHTS; CDR2 reads YDEGEE. CDR3 bases: TGTGCCAGCAGAGATCCGGGACAAGGCCTTAGATACATTCAGTACTTC. Amino acids: CASRDPGQGLRYIQYF.

This clone was seen a handful of times. The V and J genes are TRBV6-5 and TRBJ1-1; 10 positions agree with TRBD1. The germline gives CDR1 MNHEY, CDR2 SVGAGI. The CDR3 extends over 13 amino acids. Trimming cost V 7 bases and J 8 bases; bases outside gene matches: 7. CDR3 in amino acids: CASIGTGATEAFF. The CDR3 DNA reads TGTGCCAGCATTGGGACAGGGGCGACCGAAGCTTTCTTT.

In DNA, the CDR3 is TGCGCCAGCAGCCAAGGGGGCTACGGCACAGATACGCAGTATTTT. Translating it yields CASSQGGYGTDTQYF. J is TRBJ2-3 and V is TRBV4-1, with TRBD1 as a possible D gene (5 bases). The CDR3 is 15 amino acids. The germline V gene has CDR1 MGHRA and CDR2 YSYEKL. V dropped 1 base and J dropped 1 base, with 9 bases sitting between them.

This clone was seen a few times. The chain links TRBV2 to TRBJ2-2, with 7 bases that match TRBD2. In germline, CDR1 is SNHLY, CDR2 FYNNEI. V lost 6 bases to trimming and J lost 0 bases; unmatched junction nucleotides: 4. The CDR3 extends over 15 amino acids. The CDR3 sequence: CASRSSGTNTGELFF. The CDR3 DNA reads as TGTGCCAGCAGATCAAGCGGGACGAACACCGGGGAGCTGTTTTTT. Based on the CDR3 plus reference TRBV2 and TRBJ2-2, the full variable domain is EPEVTQTPSHQVTQMGQEVILRCVPISNHLYFYWYRQILGQKVEFLVSFYNNEISEKSEIFDDQFSVERPDGSNFTLKIRSTKLEDSAMYFCASRSSGTNTGELFFGEGSRLTVL.

In this sample, this clone turned up a few times. The chain couples TRBV5-6 to TRBJ2-7; possibly TRBD2 for D (6 bases). This CDR3 comprises 15 residues. V dropped 3 bases and J dropped 0 bases, with 13 bases sitting between them. CDR1 SGHDT and CDR2 YYEEEE come from the germline V gene. The CDR3 sequence is CASSSIAVISYEQYF. CDR3 coding DNA: TGTGCCAGCAGCTCTATAGCGGTTATCTCCTACGAGCAGTACTTC.

The chain has TRBV30 and TRBJ1-3; D might be TRBD1 (5 bases). The germline V gene encodes CDR1 GTSNPN and CDR2 SVGIG (reference sequence). V was trimmed by 2 bases and J by 0 bases, leaving 8 bases between them. This CDR3 has 14 amino acids. Here the CDR3 DNA reads TGTGCCTGGAGTACAGGCCACTCTGGAAACACCATATATTTT. It is translated as CAWSTGHSGNTIYF.

This clone was picked up a small number of times. This chain joins TRBV18 and TRBJ2-5; D call uncertain. The CDR3 extends over 12 amino acids. Germline-derived CDR1 and CDR2 are KGHSH and LQKENI. V was pared by 2 bases and J by 4 bases, with 5 bases between. CDR3 residues: CASSPGRETQYF. DNA of the CDR3: TGTGCCAGCTCACCAGGCAGAGAGACCCAGTACTTC. The full variable domain, its missing parts supplied by reference TRBV18 and TRBJ2-5, is NAGVMQNPRHLVRRRGQEARLRCSPMKGHSHVYWYRQLPEEGLKFMVYLQKENIIDESGMPKERFSAEFPKEGPSILRIQQVVRGDSAAYFCASSPGRETQYFGPGTRLLVL.

This clone occurred a few times. The chain couples TRBV5-1 to TRBJ1-1; D is ambiguous. CDR1 is SGHRS and CDR2 is YFSETQ in the germline V gene. The V and J ends lost 2 bases and 6 bases respectively, with 14 bases between them. CDR3 size: 14 residues. DNA for the CDR3: TGCGCCAGCAGCTTCAGGAACAGTAACGCTGAAGCTTTCTTT. This translates into CASSFRNSNAEAFF.

CDR3 coding DNA: TGTGCCAGCTCACCAGGACAGTTTCCAGATACGCAGTATTTT. This gives the protein CASSPGQFPDTQYF. The chain employs TRBV18 and TRBJ2-3, with D tentatively TRBD1 (6 bases). CDR3 length: 14 amino acids. Germline CDR1 KGHSH, CDR2 LQKENI. Trimming took 2 bases from V and 4 from J, leaving 10 bases between them.

Here the CDR3 DNA reads TGTGCCAGCAGCGCACGAGGGTCGAGCATGAACACTGAAGCTTTCTTT. Translation gives CASSARGSSMNTEAFF. The rearrangement uses TRBV7-9 and TRBJ1-1, with D hard to call. With 5 bases removed from V and 0 bases from J, the gap between germline ends came to 16 bases. Germline CDR1 SEHNR, CDR2 FQNEAQ (reference sequence). This CDR3 contains 16 residues. Full variable domain (remainder filled in from reference TRBV7-9 and TRBJ1-1): DTGVSQNPRHKITKRGQNVTFRCDPISEHNRLYWYRQTLGQGPEFLTYFQNEAQLEKSRLLSDRFSAERPKGSFSTLEIQRTEQGDSAMYLCASSARGSSMNTEAFFGQGTRLTVV.